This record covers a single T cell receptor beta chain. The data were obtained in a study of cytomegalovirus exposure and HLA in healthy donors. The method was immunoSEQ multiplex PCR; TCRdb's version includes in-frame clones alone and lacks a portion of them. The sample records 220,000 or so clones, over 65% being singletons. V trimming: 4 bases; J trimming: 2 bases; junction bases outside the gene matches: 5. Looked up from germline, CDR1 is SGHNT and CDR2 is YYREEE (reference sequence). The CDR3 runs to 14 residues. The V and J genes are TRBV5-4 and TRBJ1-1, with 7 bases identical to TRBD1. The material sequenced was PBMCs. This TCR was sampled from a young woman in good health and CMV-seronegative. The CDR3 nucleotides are TGTGCCAGCAGCCTTCAGGGGGATAACACTGAAGCTTTCTTT. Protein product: CASSLQGDNTEAFF.